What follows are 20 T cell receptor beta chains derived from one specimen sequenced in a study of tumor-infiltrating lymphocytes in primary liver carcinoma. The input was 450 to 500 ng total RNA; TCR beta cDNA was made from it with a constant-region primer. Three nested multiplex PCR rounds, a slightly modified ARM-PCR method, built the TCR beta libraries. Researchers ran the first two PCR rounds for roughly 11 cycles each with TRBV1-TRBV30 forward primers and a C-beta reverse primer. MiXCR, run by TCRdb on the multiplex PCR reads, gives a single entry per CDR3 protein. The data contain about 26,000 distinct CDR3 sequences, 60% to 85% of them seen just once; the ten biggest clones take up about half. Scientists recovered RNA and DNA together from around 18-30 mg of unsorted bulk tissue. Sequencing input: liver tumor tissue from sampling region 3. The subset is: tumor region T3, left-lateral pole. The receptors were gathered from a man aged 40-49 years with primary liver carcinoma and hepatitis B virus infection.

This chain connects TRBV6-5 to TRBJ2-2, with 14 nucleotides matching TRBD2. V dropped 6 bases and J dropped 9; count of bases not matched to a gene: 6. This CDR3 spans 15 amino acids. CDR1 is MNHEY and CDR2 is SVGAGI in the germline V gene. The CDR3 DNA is TGTGCCAGCAGGGGGACTAGCGGGAGTTATAGGGAGCTGTTTTTT. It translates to CASRGTSGSYRELFF.

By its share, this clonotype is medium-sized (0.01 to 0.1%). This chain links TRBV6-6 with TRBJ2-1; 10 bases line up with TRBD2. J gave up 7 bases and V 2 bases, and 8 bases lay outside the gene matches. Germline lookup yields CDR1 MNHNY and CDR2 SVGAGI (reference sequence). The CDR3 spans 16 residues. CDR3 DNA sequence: TGTGCCAGCAGTTACCCCACTAGCGGGATAGCGAATGAGCAGTTCTTC. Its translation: CASSYPTSGIANEQFF.

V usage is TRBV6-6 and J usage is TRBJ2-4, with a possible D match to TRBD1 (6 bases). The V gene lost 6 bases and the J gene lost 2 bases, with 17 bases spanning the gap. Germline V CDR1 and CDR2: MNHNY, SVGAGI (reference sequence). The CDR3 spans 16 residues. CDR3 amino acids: CASRGQFGLTKNIQYF. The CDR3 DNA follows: TGTGCCAGCAGAGGACAGTTTGGATTAACCAAAAACATTCAGTACTTC.

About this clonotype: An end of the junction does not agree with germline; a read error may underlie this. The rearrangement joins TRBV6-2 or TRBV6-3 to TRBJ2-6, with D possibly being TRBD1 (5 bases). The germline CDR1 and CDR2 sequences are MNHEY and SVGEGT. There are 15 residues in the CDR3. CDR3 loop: CASTDPWSGANVPTF. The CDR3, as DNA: TGTGCAAGCACCGATCCATGGTCTGGGGCCAACGTCCCGACTTTC.

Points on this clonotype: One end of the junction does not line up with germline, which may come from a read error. The CDR3 DNA reads as TGTGCCATCAGTCAAACTCCTGGCGAGGGGAAAGAAACCCAGTACTTC. Amino acid sequence: CAISQTPGEGKETQYF. This chain uses TRBV11-2 with TRBJ2-5, with D perhaps matching TRBD1 or TRBD2 (5 bases each). The CDR3 sequence is 16 residues long. The V gene's germline CDR1 is SGHAT and CDR2 FQNNGV.

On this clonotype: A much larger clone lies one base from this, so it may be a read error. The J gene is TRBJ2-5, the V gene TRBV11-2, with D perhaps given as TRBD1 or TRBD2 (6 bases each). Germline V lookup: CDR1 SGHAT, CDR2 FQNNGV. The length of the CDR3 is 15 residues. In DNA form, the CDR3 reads TGTGCCAGCAGCTCGGGGGCAGGGGACCGTGAGACCCAGTATTTC. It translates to CASSSGAGDRETQYF. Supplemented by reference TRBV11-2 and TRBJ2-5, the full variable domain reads EAGVAQSPRYKIIEKRQSVAFWCNPISGHATLYWYQQILGQGPKLLIQFQNNGVVDDSQLPKDRFSAERLKGVDSTLKIQPAKLEDSAVYLCASSSGAGDRETQYFGPGTRLLVL.

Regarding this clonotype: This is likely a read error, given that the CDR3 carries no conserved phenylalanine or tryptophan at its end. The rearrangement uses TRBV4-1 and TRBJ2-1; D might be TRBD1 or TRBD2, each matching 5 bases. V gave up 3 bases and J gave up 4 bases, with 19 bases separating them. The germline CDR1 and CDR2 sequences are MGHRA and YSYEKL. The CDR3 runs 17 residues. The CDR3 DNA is TGCGCCAGCAGCCAGTATCCGGGACCCAGAGGATACAATGAGCAGTTCTTA. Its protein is CASSQYPGPRGYNEQFL.

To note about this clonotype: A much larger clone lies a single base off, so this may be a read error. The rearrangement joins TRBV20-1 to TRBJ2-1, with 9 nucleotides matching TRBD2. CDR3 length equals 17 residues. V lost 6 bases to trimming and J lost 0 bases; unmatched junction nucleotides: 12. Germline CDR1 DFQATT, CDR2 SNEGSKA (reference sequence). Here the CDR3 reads CSAPSSGERGSYNEQFF. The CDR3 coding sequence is TGCAGTGCACCATCTAGCGGGGAAAGGGGCTCCTACAATGAGCAGTTCTTC.

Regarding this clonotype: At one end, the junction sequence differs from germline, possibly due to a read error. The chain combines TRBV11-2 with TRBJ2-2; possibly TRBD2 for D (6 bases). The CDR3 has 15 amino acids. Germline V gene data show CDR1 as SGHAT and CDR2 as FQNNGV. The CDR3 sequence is CASSLTRLDTGELFF. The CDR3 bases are TGTGCCAGTAGCTTAACCCGACTAGACACCGGGGAGCTGTTTTTT.

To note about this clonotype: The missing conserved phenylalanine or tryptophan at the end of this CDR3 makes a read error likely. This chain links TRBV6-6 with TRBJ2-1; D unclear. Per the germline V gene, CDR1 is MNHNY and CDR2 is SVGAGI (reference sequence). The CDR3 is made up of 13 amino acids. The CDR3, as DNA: TGTGCCTGCAGTTACTTCAGAGACAATGAGCAGTTCTCC. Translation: CACSYFRDNEQFS.

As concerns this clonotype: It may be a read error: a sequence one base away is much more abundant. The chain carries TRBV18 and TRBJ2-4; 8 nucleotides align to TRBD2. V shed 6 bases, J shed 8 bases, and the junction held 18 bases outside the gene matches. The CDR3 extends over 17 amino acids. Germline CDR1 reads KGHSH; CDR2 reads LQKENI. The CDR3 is CASSGIVIGRAVDIQYF. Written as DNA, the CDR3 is TGTGCCAGCTCCGGTATTGTCATCGGGAGGGCCGTGGACATTCAGTACTTC.

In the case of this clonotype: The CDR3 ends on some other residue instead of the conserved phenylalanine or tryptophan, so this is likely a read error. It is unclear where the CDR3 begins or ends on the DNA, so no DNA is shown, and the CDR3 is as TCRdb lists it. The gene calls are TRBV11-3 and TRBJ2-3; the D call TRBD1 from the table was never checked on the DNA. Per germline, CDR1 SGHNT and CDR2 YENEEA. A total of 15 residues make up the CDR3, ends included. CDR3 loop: CASSSESGRTDTRYL.

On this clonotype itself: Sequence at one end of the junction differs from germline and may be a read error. CDR3 in amino acids: CATLGAGELLF. For the CDR3, the DNA is TGTGCCACTCTGGGAGCCGGGGAGCTGCTTTTT. The rearrangement joins TRBV12-3 or TRBV12-4 to TRBJ2-2, with a tentative D call TRBD2 (5 bases). The length of the CDR3 is 11 residues.

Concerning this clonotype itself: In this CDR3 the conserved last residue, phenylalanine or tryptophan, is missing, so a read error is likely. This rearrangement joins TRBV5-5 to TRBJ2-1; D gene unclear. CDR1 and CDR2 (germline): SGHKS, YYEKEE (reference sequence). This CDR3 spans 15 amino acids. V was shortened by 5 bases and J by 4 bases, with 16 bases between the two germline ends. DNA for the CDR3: TGTGCCAGCAGTCTTGACTTTCCCCTGTACAATGAGCAGTTCTAC. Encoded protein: CASSLDFPLYNEQFY.

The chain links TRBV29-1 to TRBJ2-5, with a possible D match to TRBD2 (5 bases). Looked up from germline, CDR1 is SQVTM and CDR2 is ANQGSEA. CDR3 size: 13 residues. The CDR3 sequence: CYGLTQAMETQYF. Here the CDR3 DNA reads TGCTACGGACTCACCCAGGCGATGGAGACCCAGTACTTC. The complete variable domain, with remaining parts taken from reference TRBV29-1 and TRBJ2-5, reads SAVISQKPSRDICQRGTSLTIQCQVDSQVTMMFWYRQQPGQSLTLIATANQGSEATYESGFVIDKFPISRPNLTFSTLTVSNMSPEDSSIYLCYGLTQAMETQYFGPGTRLLVL.

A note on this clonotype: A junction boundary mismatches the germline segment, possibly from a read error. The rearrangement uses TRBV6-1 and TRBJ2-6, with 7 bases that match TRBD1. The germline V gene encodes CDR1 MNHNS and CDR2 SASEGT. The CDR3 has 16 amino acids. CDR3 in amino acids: CASSPGTGAGANALTF. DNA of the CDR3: TGTGCCAGCAGTCCCGGAACAGGGGCTGGGGCCAACGCCCTGACTTTC.

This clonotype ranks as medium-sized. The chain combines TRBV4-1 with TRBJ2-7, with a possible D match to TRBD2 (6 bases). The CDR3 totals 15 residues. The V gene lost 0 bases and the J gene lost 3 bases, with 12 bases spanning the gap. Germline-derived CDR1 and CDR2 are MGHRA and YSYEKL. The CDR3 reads CASSQDLGGGYEQYF. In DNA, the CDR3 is TGCGCCAGCAGCCAAGATTTGGGAGGTGGCTACGAGCAGTACTTC.

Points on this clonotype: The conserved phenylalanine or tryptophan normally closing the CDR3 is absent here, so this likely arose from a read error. The CDR3 loop is CSSSQDPVTGGSSGANILTL. The DNA of the CDR3 is TGCTCCAGCAGCCAAGATCCCGTGACAGGGGGTTCCTCTGGGGCCAACATCCTGACTTTA. V gene TRBV4-1 combines with J gene TRBJ2-6, with TRBD1 matching 9 bases. Germline CDR1 and CDR2: MGHRA and YSYEKL. The CDR3 runs 20 residues.

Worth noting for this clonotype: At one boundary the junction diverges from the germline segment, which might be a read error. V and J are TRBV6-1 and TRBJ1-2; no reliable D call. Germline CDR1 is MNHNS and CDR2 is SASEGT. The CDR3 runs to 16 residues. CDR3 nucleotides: TGTGCCAACAGTGAAGGTGTCGGCAGATCTGACTATGGCTACACATTC. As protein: CANSEGVGRSDYGYTF.

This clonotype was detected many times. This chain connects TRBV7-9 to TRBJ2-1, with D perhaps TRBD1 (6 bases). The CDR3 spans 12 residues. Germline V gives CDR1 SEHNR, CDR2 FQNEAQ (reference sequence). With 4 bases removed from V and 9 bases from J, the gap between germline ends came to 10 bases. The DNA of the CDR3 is TGTGCCAGCAGCTCCGGACAGAGTGAGCAGTTCTTC. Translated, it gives CASSSGQSEQFF.